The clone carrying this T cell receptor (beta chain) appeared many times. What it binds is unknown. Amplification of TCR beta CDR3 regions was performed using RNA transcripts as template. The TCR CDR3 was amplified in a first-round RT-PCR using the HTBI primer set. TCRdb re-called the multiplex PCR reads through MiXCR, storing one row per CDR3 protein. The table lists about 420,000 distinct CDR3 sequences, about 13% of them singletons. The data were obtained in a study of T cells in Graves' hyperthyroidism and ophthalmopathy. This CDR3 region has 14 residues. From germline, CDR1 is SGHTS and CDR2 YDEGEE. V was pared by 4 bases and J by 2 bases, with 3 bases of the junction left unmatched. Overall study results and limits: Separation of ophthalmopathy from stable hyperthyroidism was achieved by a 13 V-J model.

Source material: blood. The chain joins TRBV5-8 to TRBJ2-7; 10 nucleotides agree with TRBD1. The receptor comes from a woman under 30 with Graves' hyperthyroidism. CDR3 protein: CASSGGQGPYEQYF. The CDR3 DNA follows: TGTGCCAGCAGCGGGGGACAGGGGCCCTACGAGCAGTACTTC. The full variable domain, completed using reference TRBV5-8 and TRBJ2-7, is EAGVTQSPTHLIKTRGQQATLRCSPISGHTSVYWYQQALGLGLQFLLWYDEGEERNRGNFPPRFSGRQFPNYSSELNVNALELEDSALYLCASSGGQGPYEQYFGPGTRLTVT.